This T cell receptor (beta chain) was identified in a study of T-cell reconstitution after alpha-beta-depleted transplantation in children. Library preparation (for TCRbeta) was performed with unique molecular identifiers. TCRdb recomputed calls from the PCR reads with MiXCR, one row per CDR3 protein. This sample yields around 370,000 distinct CDR3 sequences, of which about 9.4% are seen a single time; more than 2% belongs to the top ten. The sequencing used PBMCs from the stem cell graft donor, collected from the stem cell graft. This receptor was taken from a human donor who donated a stem cell graft to a child with acute lymphoblastic leukemia.

DNA for the CDR3: TGCGCCAGCAGCCAGGTACCATGGGGTGGCAGGGCCTACGAGCAGTACTTC. Protein: CASSQVPWGGRAYEQYF. The chain employs TRBV4-3 and TRBJ2-7; tentatively, D is TRBD1 (5 bases). CDR1 and CDR2 from the germline V gene are LGHNA and YSLEER. The CDR3 sequence is 17 residues long. With 3 bases removed from V and 2 bases from J, the gap between germline ends came to 20 bases.